Presented here are 30 T cell receptor beta chains from one specimen sequenced in a study of blood T cell repertoires in COVID-19. TCRdb's copy holds only in-frame clones and misses some; the assay was immunoSEQ multiplex PCR. The table has about 53,000 clones, around nine tenths seen once. Specimen: peripheral blood. All receptors derive from a man aged 50 to 59 with acute or convalescent COVID-19.

This clone came up a few times. The chain uses TRBV7-9 and TRBJ1-1; 7 nucleotides line up with TRBD1. The CDR3 contains 14 residues. Germline CDR1 SEHNR, CDR2 FQNEAQ (reference sequence). The V gene end was trimmed by 6 bases and the J gene end by 2 bases; junction bases not matched to a gene: 6. CDR3 residues: CASSSTGSNTEAFF. CDR3 sequence (DNA): TGTGCCAGCAGTTCGACAGGGTCAAACACTGAAGCTTTCTTT.

J is TRBJ1-2 and V is TRBV11-2, with TRBD1 matching over 7 bases. This CDR3 has 13 residues. CDR1 is SGHAT, CDR2 FQNNGV, per germline. Trimming took 7 bases from V and 2 from J; bases not matched to a gene: 4. The CDR3 coding sequence is TGTGCCAGCACCGACAGGGTAAACTATGGCTACACCTTC. Residues: CASTDRVNYGYTF.

The chain recombines TRBV20-1 with TRBJ1-5, with TRBD1 as a possible D gene (6 bases). The germline gives CDR1 DFQATT, CDR2 SNEGSKA (reference sequence). V was pared by 3 bases and J by 5 bases, with 14 bases between. This CDR3 region has 14 residues. The CDR3 region has the DNA TGCAGTGCTAGTGCCGGGACACAGTATCAGCCCCAGCATTTT. Its protein is CSASAGTQYQPQHF.

The chain combines TRBV6-4 with TRBJ1-1; perhaps TRBD1 as D (6 bases). The CDR3 totals 13 residues. CDR1 and CDR2 from the germline V gene are MRHNA and SNTAGT. V lost 4 bases to trimming and J lost 8 bases, with 14 bases between them. The CDR3 is CASSALGGAEAFF. The CDR3 coding sequence is TGTGCCAGCAGTGCTCTGGGGGGGGCAGAAGCTTTCTTT.

The rearrangement uses TRBV19 and TRBJ1-6, with 7 bases that match TRBD1. This CDR3 is 13 amino acids long. CDR1 and CDR2 from the germline V gene are LNHDA and SQIVND (reference sequence). V was clipped by 6 bases and J by 7 bases; unmatched bases: 3. The CDR3 sequence: CASRDRVNSPLHF. CDR3 DNA sequence: TGTGCCAGTAGAGACAGGGTAAATTCACCCCTCCACTTT.

The chain carries TRBV9 and TRBJ1-3; no clear D. Between the trimmed V and J ends, which lost 3 bases and 2 bases, there was a span of 15 bases. The V gene's germline CDR1 is SGDLS and CDR2 YYNGEE. The CDR3 runs 16 residues. The CDR3 DNA follows: TGTGCCAGCAGCGCGAGCGGGAATAGGCCTGGAAACACCATATATTTT. This codes for CASSASGNRPGNTIYF.

This chain links TRBV4-1 with TRBJ2-3, with 10 bases matching TRBD2. The V and J ends lost 0 bases and 4 bases, in that order; junction bases with no gene match: 10. Germline assignment: CDR1 MGHRA and CDR2 YSYEKL. CDR3 size: 18 residues. The CDR3 DNA is TGCGCCAGCAGCCAAGATAGGGAGCGGGGGGGCGGAGCAGATACGCAGTATTTT. Translation: CASSQDRERGGGADTQYF.

This chain links TRBV19 with TRBJ1-1; perhaps TRBD1 as D (6 bases). The length of the CDR3 is 15 residues. Germline lookup yields CDR1 LNHDA and CDR2 SQIVND (reference sequence). V was clipped by 4 bases and J by 4 bases, with 16 bases between them. The CDR3 sequence: CASSRHREFGTEAFF. The CDR3 region has the DNA TGTGCCAGTAGTAGACACAGGGAGTTCGGCACTGAAGCTTTCTTT.

This clone was seen just once. The rearrangement links TRBV5-4 to TRBJ1-4, with TRBD1 matching 10 bases. The CDR3 has 16 amino acids. Trimming took 0 bases from V and 8 from J; bases not matched to a gene: 7. Per germline, CDR1 SGHNT and CDR2 YYREEE (reference sequence). The DNA for the CDR3 is TGTGCCAGCAGCTTGGGTCTTGGGACAGGGGAAGAAAAACTGTTTTTT. Its protein product is CASSLGLGTGEEKLFF.

The chain links TRBV14 to TRBJ1-1; possibly TRBD1 for D (6 bases). Germline values: CDR1 SGHDN, CDR2 FVKESK. V gave up 7 bases and J gave up 4 bases, with 10 bases separating them. The CDR3 runs 12 residues. CDR3: CASNQGPTEAFF. The CDR3, as DNA: TGTGCCAGCAATCAGGGGCCCACTGAAGCTTTCTTT.

The chain combines TRBV10-3 with TRBJ1-1; 9 nucleotides line up with TRBD1. Germline V gene lookup returns CDR1 ENHRY and CDR2 SYGVKD. The CDR3 sequence is 14 residues long. V shed 7 bases, J shed 2 bases, and the junction held 5 bases outside the gene matches. The CDR3 DNA sequence: TGTGCCATCACCGAGGACAGGGGAAACACTGAAGCTTTCTTT. Translated: CAITEDRGNTEAFF.

J is TRBJ2-5 and V is TRBV5-4; 8 nucleotides match TRBD2. The CDR3 totals 13 residues. Trimming cost V 7 bases and J 0 bases; bases outside gene matches: 2. CDR1 is SGHNT and CDR2 is YYREEE in the germline V gene (reference sequence). The CDR3 nucleotides are TGTGCCAGCCAGCGGGAGTACCAAGAGACCCAGTACTTC. Protein: CASQREYQETQYF.

CDR3 in amino acids: CASSLDRAGKLFF. CDR3 nucleotide sequence: TGCGCCAGCAGTCTCGACAGGGCAGGAAAACTGTTTTTT. The chain combines TRBV10-1 with TRBJ1-4; 7 nucleotides line up with TRBD1. From germline, CDR1 is WNHNN and CDR2 SYGVQD (reference sequence). The CDR3 runs to 13 residues. The ends lost 5 bases at V and 10 bases at J; junction bases unmatched: 7.

The chain joins TRBV7-9 to TRBJ1-2, with 9 bases aligning to TRBD1. Germline CDR1 reads SEHNR; CDR2 reads FQNEAQ (reference sequence). The V gene end was trimmed by 5 bases and the J gene end by 7 bases; junction bases not matched to a gene: 8. This CDR3 has 14 residues. DNA for the CDR3: TGTGCCAGCAGCATACAGGGGGCCCTGGGTGGCTACACCTTC. As protein: CASSIQGALGGYTF.

The chain couples TRBV5-1 to TRBJ1-5, with D possibly matching TRBD1 (6 bases). Germline assignment: CDR1 SGHRS and CDR2 YFSETQ. Trimming shortened V by 1 base and J by 5 bases, and 10 bases separated the two germline ends. The CDR3 extends over 14 amino acids. This CDR3 reads CASSLSGQDQPQHF. The DNA for the CDR3 is TGCGCCAGCAGCTTGTCGGGACAAGATCAGCCCCAGCATTTT.

The V call is TRBV18, the J call TRBJ2-1, with 7 positions matching TRBD2. Germline assignment: CDR1 KGHSH and CDR2 LQKENI. The CDR3 contains 16 residues. The J segment lost 3 bases and the V segment lost 0 bases, leaving 5 bases of the junction unmatched. CDR3 nucleotides: TGTGCCAGCTCACCACCGAGGCGGGAGCGCTACAATGAGCAGTTCTTC. It encodes CASSPPRRERYNEQFF.

This chain uses TRBV29-1 with TRBJ2-7; 10 bases agree with TRBD1. V was clipped by 1 base and J by 5 bases; unmatched bases: 2. Germline values: CDR1 SQVTM, CDR2 ANQGSEA. The CDR3 runs 13 residues. As DNA, the CDR3 is TGCAGCGTTGAAGGGACAGGGGGTAACGAGCAGTACTTC. This gives the protein CSVEGTGGNEQYF.

The rearrangement links TRBV7-9 to TRBJ2-2, with 7 bases aligning to TRBD2. Germline loops: CDR1 SEHNR, CDR2 FQNEAQ (reference sequence). The CDR3 loop spans 17 amino acids. Germline trimming cut 5 bases from V and 4 bases from J; bases unmatched to any gene: 13. This CDR3 reads CASSAAAGERRTGELFF. For the CDR3, the DNA is TGTGCCAGCAGCGCCGCCGCGGGGGAAAGGCGCACCGGGGAGCTGTTTTTT.

The chain is built from TRBV13 and TRBJ1-5, with a possible D match to TRBD1 (6 bases). Germline V gene lookup returns CDR1 PRHDT and CDR2 FYEKMQ (reference sequence). Trimming shortened V by 5 bases and J by 12 bases, and 17 bases separated the two germline ends. The CDR3 is made up of 13 amino acids. CDR3 sequence: CASSLTTTGSQHF. CDR3 in DNA: TGTGCCAGCAGCCTCACTACAACAGGGAGCCAGCATTTT.

The chain recombines TRBV5-6 with TRBJ2-1; 16 bases align to TRBD2. The junction had 7 bases not matched to a gene; V was cut back by 4 bases and J by 3 bases. Germline values: CDR1 SGHDT, CDR2 YYEEEE. CDR3 length equals 18 residues. The CDR3 bases are TGTGCCAGCAGCGACGGGACTAGCGGGAGGGCCGTCTACAATGAGCAGTTCTTC. Its translation is CASSDGTSGRAVYNEQFF.

Only a few counts were recorded for this clone. The rearrangement links TRBV28 to TRBJ2-2; D gene ambiguous. V lost 3 bases to trimming and J lost 9 bases, with 5 bases between them. Germline CDR1 and CDR2: MDHEN and SYDVKM. The CDR3 covers 11 residues. CDR3 coding DNA: TGTGCCAGCAGTTTCGGTAGGGAGCTGTTTTTT. Translated, it gives CASSFGRELFF.

The gene calls are TRBV19 and TRBJ2-3, with D maybe TRBD1 (5 bases). Trimming removed 5 bases at V and 4 bases at J, with 16 bases between. Germline V lookup: CDR1 LNHDA, CDR2 SQIVND (reference sequence). The length of the CDR3 is 15 residues. Here the CDR3 DNA reads TGTGCCAGTAGTCAAAACCGAGACAGCGCAGATACGCAGTATTTT. Its protein product is CASSQNRDSADTQYF.

The chain employs TRBV6-5 and TRBJ2-1, with D unresolved. This CDR3 has 11 amino acids. The germline V and J ends were trimmed by 5 bases and 4 bases, with 3 bases remaining between them. Looked up from germline, CDR1 is MNHEY and CDR2 is SVGAGI. DNA for the CDR3: TGTGCCAGCAGTACATACAATGAGCAGTTCTTC. The encoded protein is CASSTYNEQFF.

This clone was seen once. The chain combines TRBV6-5 with TRBJ1-4, with 7 bases aligning to TRBD1. The CDR3 extends over 15 amino acids. Germline V gives CDR1 MNHEY, CDR2 SVGAGI. J gave up 7 bases and V 0 bases, and 5 bases lay outside the gene matches. DNA for the CDR3: TGTGCCAGCAGTTACTCAGGCAGGACAGGTGAAAAACTGTTTTTT. Its protein is CASSYSGRTGEKLFF.

The CDR3, as DNA: TGTGCCACCAGTGATCCAACTAGCGGTTCTAGCACAGATACGCAGTATTTT. Translated: CATSDPTSGSSTDTQYF. The rearrangement joins TRBV24-1 to TRBJ2-3, with 8 bases that match TRBD2. The V gene's germline CDR1 is KGHDR and CDR2 SFDVKD. Trimming took 3 bases from V and 0 from J; bases not matched to a gene: 7. The CDR3 length is 17 residues.

This clone appeared once. The rearrangement uses TRBV15 and TRBJ2-7; 9 nucleotides agree with TRBD2. Germline loops: CDR1 LNHNV, CDR2 YYDKDF (reference sequence). This CDR3 is 15 amino acids long. V trimming: 0 bases; J trimming: 6 bases; junction bases outside the gene matches: 6. The chain's CDR3 is CATSRETSGTSEQYF. CDR3 coding DNA: TGTGCCACCAGCAGAGAGACTAGCGGTACCTCCGAGCAGTACTTC.

The J gene is TRBJ1-5, the V gene TRBV19; possible D gene TRBD1, 6 bases. This CDR3 has 15 amino acids. The germline CDR1 and CDR2 sequences are LNHDA and SQIVND (reference sequence). With 8 bases removed from V and 2 bases from J, the gap between germline ends came to 16 bases. CDR3 protein: CASLTSSGGNQPQHF. DNA of the CDR3: TGTGCCAGTCTAACCTCTTCAGGGGGCAATCAGCCCCAGCATTTT.

This chain links TRBV30 with TRBJ1-5; 7 nucleotides match TRBD1. The CDR3 runs 13 residues. Germline V lookup: CDR1 GTSNPN, CDR2 SVGIG (reference sequence). V shed 1 base and J 5 bases; nucleotides not matched to a gene: 2. The CDR3 loop is CAWSAGGHQPQHF. The DNA for the CDR3 is TGTGCCTGGAGTGCAGGGGGACATCAGCCCCAGCATTTT.

The chain joins TRBV12-3 or TRBV12-4 to TRBJ1-1; no definite D call. V shed 5 bases and J shed 8 bases, with 12 bases lying between them. This CDR3 contains 12 residues. The CDR3 region is CASSLNGLEAFF. The DNA of the CDR3 is TGTGCCAGCAGTCTGAACGGGTTAGAAGCTTTCTTT.

The chain joins TRBV27 to TRBJ2-5; D might be TRBD1 (5 bases). CDR1 is MNHEY, CDR2 SMNVEV, per germline (reference sequence). The CDR3 covers 14 residues. V shed 2 bases and J shed 5 bases, with 12 bases lying between them. CDR3 region: CASSLTRVRETQYF. Written as DNA, the CDR3 is TGTGCCAGCAGTTTAACCAGGGTTCGGGAGACCCAGTACTTC.